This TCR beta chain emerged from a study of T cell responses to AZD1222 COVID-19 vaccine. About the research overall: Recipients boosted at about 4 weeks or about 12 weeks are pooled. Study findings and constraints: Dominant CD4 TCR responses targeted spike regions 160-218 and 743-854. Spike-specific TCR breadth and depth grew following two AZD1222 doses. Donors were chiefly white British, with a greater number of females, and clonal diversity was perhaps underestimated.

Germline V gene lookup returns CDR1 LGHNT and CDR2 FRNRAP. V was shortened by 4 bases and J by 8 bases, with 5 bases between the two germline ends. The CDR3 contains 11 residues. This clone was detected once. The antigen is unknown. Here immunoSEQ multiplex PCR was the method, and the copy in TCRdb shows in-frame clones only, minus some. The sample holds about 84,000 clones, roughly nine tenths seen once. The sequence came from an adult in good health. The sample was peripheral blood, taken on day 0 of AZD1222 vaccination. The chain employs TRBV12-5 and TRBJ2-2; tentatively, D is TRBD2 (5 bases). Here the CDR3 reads CASGWRGELFF. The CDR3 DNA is TGTGCTAGTGGTTGGAGGGGGGAGCTGTTTTTT. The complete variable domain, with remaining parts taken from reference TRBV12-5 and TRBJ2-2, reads DARVTQTPRHKVTEMGQEVTMRCQPILGHNTVFWYRQTMMQGLELLAYFRNRAPLDDSGMPKDRFSAEMPDATLATLKIQPSEPRDSAVYFCASGWRGELFFGEGSRLTVL.